This TCR beta chain was captured in a study of control samples from healthy donors and cancer patients. CDR1 is SEHNR, CDR2 FQNEAQ, per germline (reference sequence). The CDR3 sequence is 15 residues long. Unmatched junction bases numbered 10, after V lost 5 bases and J lost 6 bases. Libraries were prepared by immunoSEQ multiplex PCR; TCRdb keeps only in-frame clonotypes and omits some of them. Altogether roughly 120,000 clones are present, roughly 94% being singletons, with the ten largest covering 3.5% to 4%. The material sequenced was blood. This clonotype originated in a man aged 30 to 39 in good health. V is TRBV7-9 and J is TRBJ2-7; TRBD1 matches at 10 bases. DNA of the CDR3: TGTGCCAGCAGCCCTGGGACAGGGGAGGTCCGCGAGCAGTACTTC. Translating it yields CASSPGTGEVREQYF. The variable domain in full, with the rest retrieved from reference TRBV7-9 and TRBJ2-7, is DTGVSQNPRHKITKRGQNVTFRCDPISEHNRLYWYRQTLGQGPEFLTYFQNEAQLEKSRLLSDRFSAERPKGSFSTLEIQRTEQGDSAMYLCASSPGTGEVREQYFGPGTRLTVT.